These T cell receptor beta chains were read from a single sample in a study of CD8+ T cells in alopecia areata. The method was immunoSEQ multiplex PCR; TCRdb's version includes in-frame clones alone and lacks a portion of them. The sample includes some 200,000 clones, 50% to 60% seen only once; the top ten take under 15%. The sample consisted of CD4+ T cells sorted from blood, taken at week 0. The receptors stem from a human donor with alopecia areata. The CDR3 runs from the conserved cysteine through the conserved F or W. The order of the fields is J gene, clone size, D gene, V gene, CDR3 DNA, CDR3 protein. The D gene is left open where the match is weak. Rows give clone size only sometimes, using once, few, many, or a class for an expanded clone.

TRBJ2-4 | few | TRBD1 | TRBV13 | TGTGCCAGCAGCGGCCTGACAGGGGCCCTAGCCAAAAACATTCAGTACTTC | CASSGLTGALAKNIQYF
TRBJ2-3 | many | NA | TRBV11-3 | TGTGCCAGCAGCTTAGGAAAAGGTCCCTCTAGCACAGATACGCAGTATTTT | CASSLGKGPSSTDTQYF
TRBJ2-3 | NA | TRBD1 | TRBV29-1 | TGCAGCGTTCTGGGACAGGTCTCCCCAGATACGCAGTATTTT | CSVLGQVSPDTQYF
TRBJ2-1 | NA | TRBD1 | TRBV4-1 | TGCGCCAGCAGCCGGGGGACAGGGTATAATGAGCAGTTCTTC | CASSRGTGYNEQFF
TRBJ2-6 | few | NA | TRBV4-1 | TGTGCCAGCAGCGCAGGTAGCACCTCTGGGGCCAACGTCCTGACTTTC | CASSAGSTSGANVLTF
TRBJ1-5 | NA | TRBD1 | TRBV27 | TGTGCCAGCAGTTTAGTTGGGACAGGGAGCAATCAGCCCCAGCATTTT | CASSLVGTGSNQPQHF
TRBJ2-6 | NA | NA | TRBV11-2 | TGTGCCAGCAGCTTACGTCCAGGGGGGAACGTCCTGACTTTC | CASSLRPGGNVLTF
TRBJ1-5 | few | NA | TRBV23-1 | TGCGCCAGCAGTCACGGGTCGTTACGGGAGCCCCAGCATTTT | CASSHGSLREPQHF
TRBJ1-2 | few | NA | TRBV18 | TGTGCCAGCTCACCGTCGAGACAAACCGGTGTTTATTTC | CASSPSRQTGVYF
TRBJ2-3 | NA | TRBD2 | TRBV5-1 | TGCGCCAGCAACCGGGACTACAAACCAGCAGATACGCAGTATTTT | CASNRDYKPADTQYF
TRBJ1-2 | NA | NA | TRBV25-1 | TGTGCCAGCAGGGCAGCCGGAAACTATGGCTACACCTTC | CASRAAGNYGYTF
TRBJ1-1 | few | NA | TRBV30 | TGTGCCTGGAGTCTCCCCATCGGCACTGAAGCTTTCTTT | CAWSLPIGTEAFF
TRBJ2-6 | NA | TRBD2 | TRBV2 | TGTGCCAGCAGACTCACGTGGGGGACTAGCGGTCCTGGGGCCAACGTCCTGACTTTC | CASRLTWGTSGPGANVLTF
TRBJ2-3 | NA | NA | TRBV9 | TGTGCCAGCAGCGTAAGATCTGGGTGGGCAGACCCAAGCACAGATACGCAGTATTTT | CASSVRSGWADPSTDTQYF
TRBJ2-5 | few | NA | TRBV11-1 | TGTGCCAGCAGCTCTAGCCGGGGGCTACAAGAGACCCAGTACTTC | CASSSSRGLQETQYF
TRBJ1-6 | NA | NA | TRBV30 | TGTGCCTGGAGAGACAACTCCCATTCACCCCTCCACTTT | CAWRDNSHSPLHF
TRBJ2-3 | NA | NA | TRBV30 | TGTGCCTGTTCGTGGGGGCCCACAGGGGATACGCAGTATTTT | CACSWGPTGDTQYF
TRBJ2-5 | NA | NA | TRBV15 | TGTGCCACCAGCAGAGACTTCCAAGAGACCCAGTACTTC | CATSRDFQETQYF
TRBJ1-5 | NA | TRBD1 | TRBV28 | TGTGCCAGCAGTTTGTTCAGGGGGGTGCCTAGCAATCAGCCCCAGCATTTT | CASSLFRGVPSNQPQHF
TRBJ2-3 | NA | TRBD1 | TRBV30 | TGTGCCTGGAATCAACAGGGGTACGGCACAGATACGCAGTATTTT | CAWNQQGYGTDTQYF
TRBJ2-7 | once | NA | TRBV2 | TGTGCCAGCATCCCGCTGACTAGCTCCTACGAGCAGTACTTC | CASIPLTSSYEQYF
TRBJ1-4 | NA | NA | TRBV6-5 | TGTGCCAGCAGTTACTCGATGGGGAAGGCTAATGAAAAACTGTTTTTT | CASSYSMGKANEKLFF
TRBJ2-7 | NA | NA | TRBV29-1 | TGCAGCGTTGGAGGCTCCTACGAGCAGTACTTC | CSVGGSYEQYF
TRBJ1-4 | few | TRBD1 | TRBV27 | TGTGCCAGCAGCCAAGGACAGGGGTACGAAAAACTGTTTTTT | CASSQGQGYEKLFF
TRBJ1-5 | NA | NA | TRBV2 | TGTGCCAGCAGGGGGGACTTTAGCAATCAGCCCCAGCATTTT | CASRGDFSNQPQHF
TRBJ2-2 | NA | NA | TRBV27 | TGTGCCAGCAGTTTATCGATCACAAAGGCGAACACCGGGGAGCTGTTTTTT | CASSLSITKANTGELFF
TRBJ2-3 | NA | NA | TRBV7-8 | TGTGCCAGTATGGTCGGGGGCACAGATACGCAGTATTTT | CASMVGGTDTQYF
TRBJ2-2 | few | NA | TRBV6-1 | TGTGCCAGCAGTGAAGAGCCTAACGGGGAGCTGTTTTTT | CASSEEPNGELFF
TRBJ1-1 | once | TRBD1 | TRBV29-1 | TGCAGCGTCCGCCGAGACAGGGTGAGGCCGAACACTGAAGCTTTCTTT | CSVRRDRVRPNTEAFF
TRBJ2-7 | NA | TRBD2 | TRBV29-1 | TGCAGCGTTCGGGAGGGCGGGGAAGAGCAGTACTTC | CSVREGGEEQYF
TRBJ2-3 | NA | NA | TRBV11-3 | TGTGCCAGCAGCTTGTCAGATACGCAGTATTTT | CASSLSDTQYF
TRBJ2-3 | few | NA | TRBV6-6 | TGTGCCAGCAGTTATCGCGGGAGCACAGATACGCAGTATTTT | CASSYRGSTDTQYF
TRBJ1-4 | few | TRBD1 | TRBV10-3 | TGTGCCATCAGTGAGCGACAGGGGGTAGAAAAACTGTTTTTT | CAISERQGVEKLFF
TRBJ2-7 | NA | NA | TRBV5-1 | TGCGCCAGCAGCTCGTCCGGGGGATACTACGAGCAGTACTTC | CASSSSGGYYEQYF
TRBJ2-2 | NA | TRBD1 | TRBV30 | TGTGCCTGGAGTGCGCCTAGACAGGGAAACACCGGGGAGCTGTTTTTT | CAWSAPRQGNTGELFF
TRBJ2-7 | NA | NA | TRBV7-8 | TGTGCCAGCAGCACCGCGGCCAGGGTCTACGAGCAGTACTTC | CASSTAARVYEQYF
TRBJ2-5 | NA | NA | TRBV5-6 | TGTGCCAGCAGCTCCGGCCAGACCCAAGAGACCCAGTACTTC | CASSSGQTQETQYF
TRBJ2-2 | NA | NA | TRBV29-1 | TGCAGCGGGAAACGGGGACGAAACACCGGGGAGCTGTTTTTT | CSGKRGRNTGELFF
TRBJ1-5 | NA | NA | TRBV10-2 | TGCGCCAGCAGTGACAGGGACGGCAATCAGCCCCAGCATTTT | CASSDRDGNQPQHF
TRBJ1-1 | few | NA | TRBV29-1 | TGCAGCGTTGTCTTGGCAGGGCGTCAATCTGAAGCTTTCTTT | CSVVLAGRQSEAFF
TRBJ1-6 | NA | NA | TRBV9 | TGTGCCAGCAGCGTATCTGTTCCTAATTCACCCCTCCACTTT | CASSVSVPNSPLHF
TRBJ1-1 | few | NA | TRBV18 | TGTGCCAGCTCACCAGGACTTGACAGGAACACTGAAGCTTTCTTT | CASSPGLDRNTEAFF
TRBJ2-1 | once | TRBD2 | TRBV7-9 | TGTGCCAGCCCCACGGACGGCGGGGGGTACAATGAGCAGTTCTTC | CASPTDGGGYNEQFF